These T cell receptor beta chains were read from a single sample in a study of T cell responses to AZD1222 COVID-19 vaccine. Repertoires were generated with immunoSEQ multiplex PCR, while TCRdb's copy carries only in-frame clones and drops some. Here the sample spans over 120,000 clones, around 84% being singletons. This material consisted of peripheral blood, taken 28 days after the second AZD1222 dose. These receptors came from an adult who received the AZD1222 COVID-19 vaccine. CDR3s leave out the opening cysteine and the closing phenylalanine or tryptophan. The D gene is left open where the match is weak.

cdr3_aa: ASTGAGVAKNIQY
v_call: TRBV6-6
d_call: TRBD2

cdr3_aa: ASRPWGNYGYT
v_call: TRBV6-5
d_call: -

cdr3_aa: ASTNEGTGGRTQY
v_call: TRBV6-5
d_call: TRBD1

cdr3_aa: ASSSRVLGRTGELF
v_call: TRBV28
d_call: -

cdr3_aa: ASSPRGGQGQGYT
v_call: TRBV2
d_call: TRBD1

cdr3_aa: SVTVDSYGYT
v_call: TRBV29-1
d_call: -

cdr3_aa: ATSGDMGNT
v_call: TRBV24-1
d_call: -

cdr3_aa: AIRAFEKLF
v_call: TRBV5-3
d_call: -

cdr3_aa: ASSVGGRKNEKLF
v_call: TRBV5-1
d_call: -

cdr3_aa: ASSLVVANYGYT
v_call: TRBV7-9
d_call: -

cdr3_aa: ASERGTDTQY
v_call: TRBV13
d_call: -

cdr3_aa: ASRDSGTTYEQY
v_call: TRBV14
d_call: -

cdr3_aa: ASSQTQFTGELF
v_call: TRBV3-1/TRBV3-2
d_call: -

cdr3_aa: ASSLGGMTDTQY
v_call: TRBV5-1
d_call: -

cdr3_aa: AWSGTGGRGSPLH
v_call: TRBV30
d_call: TRBD1

cdr3_aa: ASSSRVRDRGQKNIQY
v_call: TRBV28
d_call: TRBD1

cdr3_aa: ASSLPQSDTQY
v_call: TRBV28
d_call: -